This record concerns one T cell receptor beta chain sequence. This entry belongs to a study of blood T cell repertoires in COVID-19. Measured with immunoSEQ multiplex PCR; TCRdb has only the in-frame clones, and not every one. The repertoire has approximately 52,000 clones, about 90% of them found once; the top ten carry around 15%. The material sequenced was peripheral blood. This receptor was identified in a human donor with active COVID-19. The donor label of this sample is uncertain.

The CDR3 bases are TGTGCCATCAGTGGGACTAGTTCTGGCGAGCAGTACTTC. This sequence encodes CAISGTSSGEQYF. The V gene is TRBV10-3, the J gene TRBJ2-7, with 7 bases that match TRBD2. The CDR3 covers 13 residues. Trimming removed 4 bases from V and 6 bases from J; junction bases left unmatched: 6. CDR1 ENHRY and CDR2 SYGVKD come from the germline V gene.